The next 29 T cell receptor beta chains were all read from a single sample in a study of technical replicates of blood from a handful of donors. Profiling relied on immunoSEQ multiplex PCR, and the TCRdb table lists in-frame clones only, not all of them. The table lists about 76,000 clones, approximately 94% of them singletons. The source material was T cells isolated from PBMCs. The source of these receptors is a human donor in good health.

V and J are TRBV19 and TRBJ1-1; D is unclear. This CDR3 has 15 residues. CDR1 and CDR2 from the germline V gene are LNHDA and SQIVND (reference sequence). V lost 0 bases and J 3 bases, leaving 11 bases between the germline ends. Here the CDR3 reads CASSIDPGPYTEAFF. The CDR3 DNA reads TGTGCCAGTAGTATAGATCCAGGTCCTTACACTGAAGCTTTCTTT.

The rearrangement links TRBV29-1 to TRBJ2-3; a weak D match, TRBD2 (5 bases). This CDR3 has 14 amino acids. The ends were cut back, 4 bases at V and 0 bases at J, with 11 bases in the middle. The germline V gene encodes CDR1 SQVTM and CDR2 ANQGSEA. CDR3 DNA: TGCAGCGTTGCTGACTACCTTAGCACAGATACGCAGTATTTT. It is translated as CSVADYLSTDTQYF.

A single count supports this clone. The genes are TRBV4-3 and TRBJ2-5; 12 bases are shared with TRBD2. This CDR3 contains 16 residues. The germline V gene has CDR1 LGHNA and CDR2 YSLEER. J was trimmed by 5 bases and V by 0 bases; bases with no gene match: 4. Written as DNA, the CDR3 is TGCGCCAGCAGCCAAGATTTGGGACTAGCGGGCGAGACCCAGTACTTC. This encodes CASSQDLGLAGETQYF.

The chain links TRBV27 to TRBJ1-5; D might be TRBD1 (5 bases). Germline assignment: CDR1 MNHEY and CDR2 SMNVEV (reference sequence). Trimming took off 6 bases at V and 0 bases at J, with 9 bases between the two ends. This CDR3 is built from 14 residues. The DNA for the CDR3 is TGTGCCAGCAGGGGGCCGGCTAGCAATCAGCCCCAGCATTTT. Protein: CASRGPASNQPQHF.

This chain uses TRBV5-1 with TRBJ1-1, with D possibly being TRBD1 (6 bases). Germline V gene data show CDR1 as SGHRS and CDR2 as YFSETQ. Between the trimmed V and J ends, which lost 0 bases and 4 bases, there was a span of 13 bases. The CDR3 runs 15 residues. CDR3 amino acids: CASSLGQGLGTEAFF. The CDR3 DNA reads TGCGCCAGCAGCTTGGGTCAGGGGTTGGGCACTGAAGCTTTCTTT. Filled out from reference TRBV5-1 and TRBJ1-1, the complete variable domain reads KAGVTQTPRYLIKTRGQQVTLSCSPISGHRSVSWYQQTPGQGLQFLFEYFSETQRNKGNFPGRFSGRQFSNSRSEMNVSTLELGDSALYLCASSLGQGLGTEAFFGQGTRLTVV.

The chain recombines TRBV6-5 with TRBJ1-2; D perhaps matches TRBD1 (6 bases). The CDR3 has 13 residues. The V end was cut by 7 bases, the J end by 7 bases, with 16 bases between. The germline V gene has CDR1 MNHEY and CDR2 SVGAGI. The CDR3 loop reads CASTQPARGGYTF. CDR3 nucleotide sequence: TGTGCCAGCACCCAGCCGGCCAGGGGTGGCTACACCTTC.

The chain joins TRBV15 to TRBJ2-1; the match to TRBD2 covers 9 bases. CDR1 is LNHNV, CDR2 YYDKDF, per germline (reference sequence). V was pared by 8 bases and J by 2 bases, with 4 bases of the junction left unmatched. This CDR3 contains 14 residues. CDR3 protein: CATGSSGTYNEQFF. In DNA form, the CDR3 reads TGTGCCACCGGATCTAGCGGGACCTACAATGAGCAGTTCTTC.

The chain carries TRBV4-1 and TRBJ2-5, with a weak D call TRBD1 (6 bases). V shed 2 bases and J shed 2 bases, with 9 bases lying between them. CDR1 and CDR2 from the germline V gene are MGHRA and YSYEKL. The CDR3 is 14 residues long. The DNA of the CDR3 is TGCGCCAGCAGCCAAACAGGGTTACAAGAGACCCAGTACTTC. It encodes CASSQTGLQETQYF.

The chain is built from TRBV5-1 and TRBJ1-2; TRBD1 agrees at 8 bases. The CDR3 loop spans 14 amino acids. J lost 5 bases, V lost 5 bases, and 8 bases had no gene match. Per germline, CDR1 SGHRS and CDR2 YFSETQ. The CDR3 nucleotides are TGCGCCAGCAGTCAGGACAGGGAAAGATATGGCTACACCTTC. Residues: CASSQDRERYGYTF. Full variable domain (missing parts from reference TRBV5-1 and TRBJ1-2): KAGVTQTPRYLIKTRGQQVTLSCSPISGHRSVSWYQQTPGQGLQFLFEYFSETQRNKGNFPGRFSGRQFSNSRSEMNVSTLELGDSALYLCASSQDRERYGYTFGSGTRLTVV.

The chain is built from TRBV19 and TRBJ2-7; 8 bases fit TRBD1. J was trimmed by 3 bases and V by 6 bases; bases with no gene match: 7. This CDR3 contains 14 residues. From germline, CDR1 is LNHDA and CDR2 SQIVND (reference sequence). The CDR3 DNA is TGTGCCAGTAGCGAAGGACAGGGTTTCTACGAGCAGTACTTC. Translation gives CASSEGQGFYEQYF.

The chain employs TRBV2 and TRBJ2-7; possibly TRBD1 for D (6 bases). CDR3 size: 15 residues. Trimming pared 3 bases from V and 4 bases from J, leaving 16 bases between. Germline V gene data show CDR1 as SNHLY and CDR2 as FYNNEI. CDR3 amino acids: CASSDSVQGNYEQYF. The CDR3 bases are TGTGCCAGCAGTGACTCCGTCCAGGGGAATTACGAGCAGTACTTC.

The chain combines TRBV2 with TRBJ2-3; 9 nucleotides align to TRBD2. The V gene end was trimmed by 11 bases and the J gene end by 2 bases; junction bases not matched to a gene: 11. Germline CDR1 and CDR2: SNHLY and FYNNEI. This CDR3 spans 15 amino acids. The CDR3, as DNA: TGTGCCGTTCCCCCTTTAGCGGGAGACACAGATACGCAGTATTTT. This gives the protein CAVPPLAGDTDTQYF.

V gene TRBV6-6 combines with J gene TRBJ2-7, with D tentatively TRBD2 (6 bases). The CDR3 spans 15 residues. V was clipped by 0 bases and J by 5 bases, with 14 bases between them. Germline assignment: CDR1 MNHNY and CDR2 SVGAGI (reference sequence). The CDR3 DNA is TGTGCCAGCAGTTACTCGCAGGGAGGATCGAACGAGCAGTACTTC. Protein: CASSYSQGGSNEQYF.

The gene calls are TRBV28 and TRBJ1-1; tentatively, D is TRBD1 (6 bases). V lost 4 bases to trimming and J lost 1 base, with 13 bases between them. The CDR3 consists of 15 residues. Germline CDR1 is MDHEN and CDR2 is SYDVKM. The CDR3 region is CASSSPGHRNTEAFF. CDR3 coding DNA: TGTGCCAGCAGTTCACCGGGACATCGGAACACTGAAGCTTTCTTT.

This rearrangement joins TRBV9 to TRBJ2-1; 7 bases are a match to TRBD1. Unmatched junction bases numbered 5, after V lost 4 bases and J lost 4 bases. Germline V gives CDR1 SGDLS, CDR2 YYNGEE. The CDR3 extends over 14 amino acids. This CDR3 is CASSPGQLYNEQFF. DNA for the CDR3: TGTGCCAGCAGCCCGGGACAGCTATACAATGAGCAGTTCTTC.

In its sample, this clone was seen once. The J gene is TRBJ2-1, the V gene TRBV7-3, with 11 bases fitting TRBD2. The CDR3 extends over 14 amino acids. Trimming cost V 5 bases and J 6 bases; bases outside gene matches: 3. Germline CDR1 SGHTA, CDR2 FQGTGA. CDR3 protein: CASSNGLAGNEQFF. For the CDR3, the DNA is TGTGCCAGCAGCAATGGACTAGCGGGCAATGAGCAGTTCTTC. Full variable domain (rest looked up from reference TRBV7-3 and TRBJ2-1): GAGVSQTPSNKVTEKGKYVELRCDPISGHTALYWYRQSLGQGPEFLIYFQGTGAADDSGLPNDRFFAVRPEGSVSTLKIQRTERGDSAVYLCASSNGLAGNEQFFGPGTRLTVL.

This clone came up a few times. The CDR3 DNA is TGTGCCAGCAGTCCTCTAGCGGGAGTTAATTACGAGCAGTACTTC. Its protein is CASSPLAGVNYEQYF. The rearrangement uses TRBV2 and TRBJ2-7; 10 nucleotides align to TRBD2. The CDR3 is 15 amino acids. CDR1 and CDR2 from the germline V gene are SNHLY and FYNNEI. V was clipped by 5 bases and J by 4 bases; unmatched bases: 8.

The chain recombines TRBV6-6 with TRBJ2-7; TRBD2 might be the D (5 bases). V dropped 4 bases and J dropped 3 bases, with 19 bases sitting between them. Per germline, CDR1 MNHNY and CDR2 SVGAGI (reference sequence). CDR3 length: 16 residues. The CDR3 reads CASSSLSREGSYEQYF. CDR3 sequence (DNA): TGTGCCAGCAGTTCCCTCTCACGGGAAGGTAGCTACGAGCAGTACTTC.

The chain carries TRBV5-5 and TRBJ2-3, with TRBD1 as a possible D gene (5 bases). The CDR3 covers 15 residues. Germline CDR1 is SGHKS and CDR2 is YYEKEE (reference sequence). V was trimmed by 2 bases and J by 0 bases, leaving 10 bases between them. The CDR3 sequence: CASSLQDPSTDTQYF. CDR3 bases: TGTGCCAGCAGCTTACAGGACCCTAGCACAGATACGCAGTATTTT.

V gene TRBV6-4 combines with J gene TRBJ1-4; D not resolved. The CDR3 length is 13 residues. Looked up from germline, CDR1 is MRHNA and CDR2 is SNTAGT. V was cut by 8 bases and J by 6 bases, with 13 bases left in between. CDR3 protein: CASGVEGYEKLFF. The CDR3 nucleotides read TGTGCCAGCGGGGTTGAGGGTTATGAAAAACTGTTTTTT.

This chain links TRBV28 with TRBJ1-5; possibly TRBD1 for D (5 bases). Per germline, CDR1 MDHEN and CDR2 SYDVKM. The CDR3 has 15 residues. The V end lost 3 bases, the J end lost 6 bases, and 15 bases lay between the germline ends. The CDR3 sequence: CASSFLRLRAQPQHF. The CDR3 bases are TGTGCCAGCAGTTTTCTCCGACTCAGGGCTCAGCCCCAGCATTTT.

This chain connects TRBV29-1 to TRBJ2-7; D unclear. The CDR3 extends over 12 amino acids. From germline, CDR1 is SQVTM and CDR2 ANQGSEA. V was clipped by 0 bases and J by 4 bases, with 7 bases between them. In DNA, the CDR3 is TGCAGCGTTGAAGACAGTGTTTACGAGCAGTACTTC. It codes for CSVEDSVYEQYF.

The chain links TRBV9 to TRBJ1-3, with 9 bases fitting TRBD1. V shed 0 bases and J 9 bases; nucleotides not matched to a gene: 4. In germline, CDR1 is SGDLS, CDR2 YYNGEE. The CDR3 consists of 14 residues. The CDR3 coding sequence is TGTGCCAGCAGCGTAGAGACAGGGGGGACCACCATATATTTT. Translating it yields CASSVETGGTTIYF.

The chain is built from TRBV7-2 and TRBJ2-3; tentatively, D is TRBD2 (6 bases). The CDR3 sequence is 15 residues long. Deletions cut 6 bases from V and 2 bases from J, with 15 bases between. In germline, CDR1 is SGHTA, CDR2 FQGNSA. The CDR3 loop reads CASSYPGLLTDTQYF. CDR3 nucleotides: TGTGCCAGCAGTTATCCGGGACTCCTCACAGATACGCAGTATTTT.

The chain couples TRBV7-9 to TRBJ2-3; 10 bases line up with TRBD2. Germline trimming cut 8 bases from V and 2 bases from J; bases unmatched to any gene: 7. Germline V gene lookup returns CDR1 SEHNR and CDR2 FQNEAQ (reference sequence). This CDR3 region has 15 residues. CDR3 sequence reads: CASLLGLAVTDTQYF. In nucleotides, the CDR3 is TGTGCCAGCTTACTTGGACTAGCGGTCACAGATACGCAGTATTTT.

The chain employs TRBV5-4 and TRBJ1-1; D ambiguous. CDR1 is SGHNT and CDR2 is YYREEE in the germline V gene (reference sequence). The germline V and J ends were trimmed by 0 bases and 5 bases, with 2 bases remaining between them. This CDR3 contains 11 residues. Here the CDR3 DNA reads TGTGCCAGCAGCTTGGCTACTGAAGCTTTCTTT. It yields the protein CASSLATEAFF.

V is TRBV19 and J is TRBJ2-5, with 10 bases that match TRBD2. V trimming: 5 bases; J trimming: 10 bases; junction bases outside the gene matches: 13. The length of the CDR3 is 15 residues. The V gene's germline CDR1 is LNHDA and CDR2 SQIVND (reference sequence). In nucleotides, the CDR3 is TGTGCCAGTAGTGGCACTCTAGCGGGGGCGGGGGACCAGTACTTC. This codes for CASSGTLAGAGDQYF.

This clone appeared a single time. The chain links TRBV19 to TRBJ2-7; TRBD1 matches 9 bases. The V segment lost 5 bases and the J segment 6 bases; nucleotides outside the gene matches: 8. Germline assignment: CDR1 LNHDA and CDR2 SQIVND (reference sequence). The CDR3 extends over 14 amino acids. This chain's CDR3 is CASSVGQGQGEQYF. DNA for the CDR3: TGTGCCAGTAGTGTGGGACAGGGACAAGGCGAGCAGTACTTC.

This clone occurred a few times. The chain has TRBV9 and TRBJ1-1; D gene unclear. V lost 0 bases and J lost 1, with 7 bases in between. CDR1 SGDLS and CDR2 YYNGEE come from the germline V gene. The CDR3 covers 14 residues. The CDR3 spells CASSVDYGNTEAFF. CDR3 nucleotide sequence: TGTGCCAGCAGCGTAGACTACGGGAACACTGAAGCTTTCTTT.